These T cell receptor beta chains were read from a single sample in a study of vaccination and CD4 T cells after COVID-19. Their cognate antigens are unknown. Using its own MiXCR run on the PCR reads, TCRdb lists one record per CDR3 protein. The sample includes about 25,000 distinct CDR3 sequences, under 40% of them seen just once. Sequencing was performed on CD4+ T cells from blood, cultured in vitro, taken about 7 months after SARS-CoV-2 vaccination. The receptors stem from a human donor who had recovered from COVID-19. The CDR3 runs from the conserved cysteine through the conserved F or W. D genes are given only for firm matches. Some rows have no size entry. The others give once, few or many, or a class for an expanded clone.

v_gene	d_gene	abundance	j_gene	CDR3nt	CDR3aa
TRBV7-3	TRBD2	NA	TRBJ2-7	TGTGCCAGCAGCTTAGGGGTGCGCGGGAGCGGGAACGAGCAGTACTTC	CASSLGVRGSGNEQYF
TRBV4-2	TRBD1	NA	TRBJ1-1	TGTGCCAGCAGCAAACGGACAGGGAACACTGAAGCTTTCTTT	CASSKRTGNTEAFF
TRBV18	TRBD1	NA	TRBJ2-1	TGTGCCAGCTCACCGAACAGGGGGCTCGATGAGCAGTTCTTC	CASSPNRGLDEQFF
TRBV4-1	NA	NA	TRBJ2-7	TGCGCCAGCAGCCAAGGGGGTATCGAGCAGTACTTC	CASSQGGIEQYF
TRBV20-1	TRBD2	many	TRBJ2-7	TGCAGTGCTAGAACCCCCCTAGCGGAGCAGTACGAGCAGTACTTC	CSARTPLAEQYEQYF
TRBV28	NA	few	TRBJ1-5	TGTGCCAGCAGTTTGCTAGGACAGCCCGTGAATCAGCCCCAGCATTTT	CASSLLGQPVNQPQHF
TRBV6-1	NA	few	TRBJ1-5	TGTGCCAGCAGTCAAGGGGCGACGAGCAATCAGCCCCAGCATTTT	CASSQGATSNQPQHF
TRBV19	NA	few	TRBJ2-7	TGTGCCAGTAGAACACAGGGAGGAGGATCCTACGAGCAGTACTTC	CASRTQGGGSYEQYF
TRBV2	NA	NA	TRBJ1-5	TGTGCCAGCAGTGACGGAAACAATCAGCCCCAGCATTTT	CASSDGNNQPQHF
TRBV20-1	TRBD2	few	TRBJ2-3	TGCAGTGGGTCGGAGCGGGAGAGGGGCACAGATACGCAGTATTTT	CSGSERERGTDTQYF
TRBV4-2	TRBD2	NA	TRBJ2-3	TGTGCCAGCAGCCAAGGTAGCGGGGTGACAGATACGCAGTATTTT	CASSQGSGVTDTQYF
TRBV12-3/TRBV12-4	NA	NA	TRBJ1-6	TGTGCCAGCAGTTTCGGCACGAATAATTCACCCCTCCACTTT	CASSFGTNNSPLHF
TRBV6-1	NA	few	TRBJ2-2	TGTGCCAGCAGTCTACGGGGGACCGGGGAGCTGTTTTTT	CASSLRGTGELFF
TRBV15	TRBD1	few	TRBJ2-7	TGTGCCACCAGCAGCCGGGACAGTCTAAAGGAGCAGTACTTC	CATSSRDSLKEQYF
TRBV29-1	TRBD2	once	TRBJ2-1	TGCAGCGTTGGTGGGACTAGCAGTCGCTCCTACAATGAGCAGTTCTTC	CSVGGTSSRSYNEQFF
TRBV19	TRBD1	NA	TRBJ2-7	TGTGCCAGTAGTGTTCAGGGACAGAGCTCCTACGAGCAGTACTTC	CASSVQGQSSYEQYF
TRBV25-1	TRBD2	few	TRBJ2-5	TGTGCCAGTCAGCTAGCGGGAGGCCTCGGAGAGACCCAGTACTTC	CASQLAGGLGETQYF
TRBV6-1	NA	NA	TRBJ2-7	TGTGCCAGCAACGGTGGGGCGGAGAGCTCCTACGAGCAGTACTTC	CASNGGAESSYEQYF
TRBV20-1	NA	few	TRBJ1-1	TGCAGTGCTAGAGATACGTCAGAAACTGAAGCTTTCTTT	CSARDTSETEAFF
TRBV19	NA	NA	TRBJ1-6	TGTGCCAGTAGTATATGGTCCGATTCACCCCTCCACTTT	CASSIWSDSPLHF
TRBV7-8	NA	NA	TRBJ2-7	TGTGCCAGCAGCTCACGATGGGACAACTACGAGCAGTACTTC	CASSSRWDNYEQYF
TRBV7-2	TRBD2	few	TRBJ2-7	TGTGCCAGCAGCTTTAGCGGGAGGGCCGTAGGCGAGCAGTACTTC	CASSFSGRAVGEQYF
TRBV7-8	TRBD1	few	TRBJ1-2	TGTGCCAGCAGCCCACAGGGGAGGTTTGGTGGCTACACCTTC	CASSPQGRFGGYTF
TRBV27	NA	NA	TRBJ2-2	TGTGCCAGCAGTTTGGAGGGGCACGGGGAGCTGTTTTTT	CASSLEGHGELFF
TRBV11-2	TRBD2	NA	TRBJ2-1	TGTGCCAGCAGCTCAGTAGCGGGAGGTCAAGGCGATGAGCAGTTCTTC	CASSSVAGGQGDEQFF
TRBV29-1	TRBD2	NA	TRBJ2-5	TGCAGCGTTGAAGGACTCCAGACTAGCGGGATCATGGGGGAGACCCAGTACTTC	CSVEGLQTSGIMGETQYF
TRBV20-1	NA	NA	TRBJ1-4	TGCAGTGCCCTTCTGGTCGGGTCCGAAAAACTGTTTTTT	CSALLVGSEKLFF
TRBV20-1	TRBD1	NA	TRBJ1-1	TGCAGTGCTGCCGACAGGGGGAACACTGAAGCTTTCTTT	CSAADRGNTEAFF
TRBV5-5	NA	NA	TRBJ2-5	TGTGCCAGCAGCTTAGGTCCAGAGACTGAAGAGACCCAGTACTTC	CASSLGPETEETQYF
TRBV6-2/TRBV6-3	TRBD2	NA	TRBJ2-5	TGTGCCAGCAGTTACTCGATTTCTAGCGGGAGTCGTGAGACCCAGTACTTC	CASSYSISSGSRETQYF
TRBV7-8	TRBD2	once	TRBJ2-7	TGTGCCAGCAGCTTACTTCGGACTAGCGGGAGTGTTTTCCACGAGCAGTACTTC	CASSLLRTSGSVFHEQYF
TRBV20-1	TRBD2	few	TRBJ2-7	TGCAGTGCCCCCGCCGGACTAGCGGGCAGTGTTCCCTACGAGCAGTACTTC	CSAPAGLAGSVPYEQYF
TRBV18	NA	once	TRBJ2-7	TGTGCCAGCTCACCGAGAAGGTCAGAGCAGTACTTC	CASSPRRSEQYF
TRBV21-1	NA	NA	TRBJ2-1	TGTGCCAGCCCTCGGGATAACGATGAGCAGTTCTTC	CASPRDNDEQFF
TRBV20-1	NA	NA	TRBJ1-2	TGCAGTGCTAGACGGCAGGGACCCACGGAGCAGTATGACTACACCTTC	CSARRQGPTEQYDYTF
TRBV15	NA	medium-sized	TRBJ2-5	TGTGCCACCAGCAGGGGGTCTCGGGAGACCCAGTACTTC	CATSRGSRETQYF
TRBV19	NA	NA	TRBJ1-1	TGTGCCAGTAGGAATCAAGGGGTAACGAACACTGAAGCTTTCTTT	CASRNQGVTNTEAFF
TRBV5-6	NA	NA	TRBJ2-7	TGTGCCAGCAGCTTGTTCGGGGGTGCCCCCTACGAGCAGTACTTC	CASSLFGGAPYEQYF
TRBV7-9	TRBD1	NA	TRBJ2-1	TGTGCCAGCAGCCCTGGACAGGGACGAGGCAATGAGCAGTTCTTC	CASSPGQGRGNEQFF
TRBV7-8	TRBD2	medium-sized	TRBJ2-5	TGTGCCAGCAGCCCGGGACTAGCGGGAGGAGAGACCCAGTACTTC	CASSPGLAGGETQYF